This TCR beta chain came from a study of esophageal squamous cell carcinoma under preoperative chemotherapy. The germline V gene encodes CDR1 LGHNT and CDR2 FRNRAP. This CDR3 comprises 15 residues. TCRdb re-analysed the PCR reads in MiXCR, keeping a single row per CDR3 protein. The sample has about 16,000 distinct CDR3 sequences, under 55% seen once; the top ten hold 25% to 35%. Stated time point: before preoperative PTX-NDP chemotherapy. The clonotype was recovered from a human donor with esophageal squamous cell carcinoma. The donor label of this sample is uncertain. The chain is built from TRBV12-5 and TRBJ2-5; TRBD2 is a possible D gene (5 bases). Gene TRBJ2-7 matches the end of the DNA better, so the J call may be wrong. The sample here was taken from a patient given preoperative chemotherapy. CDR3 residues: CASGLPIGGGYEQYF. The CDR3, as DNA: TGTGCTAGTGGTTTGCCTATAGGAGGTGGGTACGAGCAGTACTTC.